This T cell receptor beta chain originates from a study of patients and donors after allogeneic stem cell transplantation. Each CDR3 protein gets one entry after TCRdb re-called the RT-PCR reads with MiXCR. The profile shows about a million distinct CDR3 sequences, under 20% of them singletons. Germline V gives CDR1 LNHNV, CDR2 YYDKDF (reference sequence). The CDR3 runs 16 residues. Deletions cut 8 bases from V and 0 bases from J, with 17 bases between. V and J are TRBV15 and TRBJ1-5, with D perhaps TRBD1 (5 bases). Sequenced input: blood, either unsorted or a sorted T cell fraction (not recorded which). This receptor was identified in a human donor who was either an allogeneic HSCT recipient or a stem cell or donor lymphocyte infusion donor (not recorded which). It is not recorded whose cells these are; they may come from a transplant donor. As DNA, the CDR3 is TGTGCCACCTGGAAGGGGTGGCCATATAGCAATCAGCCCCAGCATTTT. As protein: CATWKGWPYSNQPQHF.